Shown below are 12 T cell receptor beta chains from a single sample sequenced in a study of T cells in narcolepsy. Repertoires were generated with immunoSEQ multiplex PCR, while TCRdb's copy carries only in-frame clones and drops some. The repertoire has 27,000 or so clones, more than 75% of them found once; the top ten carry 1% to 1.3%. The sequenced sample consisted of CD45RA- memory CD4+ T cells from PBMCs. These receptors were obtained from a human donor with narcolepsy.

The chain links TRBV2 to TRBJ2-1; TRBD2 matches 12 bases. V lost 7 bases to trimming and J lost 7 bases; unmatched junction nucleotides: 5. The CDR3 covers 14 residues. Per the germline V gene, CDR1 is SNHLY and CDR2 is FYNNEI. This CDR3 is CASTGLAGRNEQFF. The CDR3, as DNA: TGTGCCAGCACCGGACTAGCGGGGAGGAATGAGCAGTTCTTC.

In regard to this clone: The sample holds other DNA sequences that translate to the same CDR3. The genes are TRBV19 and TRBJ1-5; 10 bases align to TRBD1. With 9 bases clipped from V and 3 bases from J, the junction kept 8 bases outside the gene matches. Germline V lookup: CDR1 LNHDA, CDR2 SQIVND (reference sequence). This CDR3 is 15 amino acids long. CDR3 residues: CASSPGTGVNQPQHF. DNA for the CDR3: TGTGCCAGCAGTCCCGGGACAGGGGTCAATCAGCCCCAGCATTTT.

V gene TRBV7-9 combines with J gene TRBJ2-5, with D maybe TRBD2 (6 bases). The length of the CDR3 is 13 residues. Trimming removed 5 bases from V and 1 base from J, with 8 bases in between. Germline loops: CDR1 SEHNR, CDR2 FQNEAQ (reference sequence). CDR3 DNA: TGTGCCAGCAGCATGGGACTCCAAGAGACCCAGTACTTC. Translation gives CASSMGLQETQYF.

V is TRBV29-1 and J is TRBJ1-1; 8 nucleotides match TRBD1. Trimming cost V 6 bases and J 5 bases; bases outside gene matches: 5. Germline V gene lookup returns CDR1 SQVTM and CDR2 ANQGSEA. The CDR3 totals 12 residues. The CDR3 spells CSVEQGGTEAFF. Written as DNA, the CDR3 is TGCAGCGTCGAACAGGGGGGAACTGAAGCTTTCTTT.

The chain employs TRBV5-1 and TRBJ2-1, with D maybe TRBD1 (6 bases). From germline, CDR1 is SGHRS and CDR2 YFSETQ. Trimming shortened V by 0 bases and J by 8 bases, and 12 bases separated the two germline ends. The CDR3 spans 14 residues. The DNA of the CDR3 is TGCGCCAGCAGCTTGGACAGGGTTAACGATGAGCAGTTCTTC. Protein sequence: CASSLDRVNDEQFF.

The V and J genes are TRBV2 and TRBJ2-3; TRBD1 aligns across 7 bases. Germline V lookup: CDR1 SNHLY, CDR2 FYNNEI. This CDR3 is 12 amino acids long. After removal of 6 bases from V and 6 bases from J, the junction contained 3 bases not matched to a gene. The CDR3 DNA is TGTGCCAGCAGAGACAGGGATGATACGCAGTATTTT. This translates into CASRDRDDTQYF.

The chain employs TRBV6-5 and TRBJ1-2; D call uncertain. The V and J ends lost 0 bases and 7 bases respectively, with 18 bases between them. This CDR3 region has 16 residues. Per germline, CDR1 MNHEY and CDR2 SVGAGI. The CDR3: CASSYSGSPKGVGYTF. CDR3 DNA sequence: TGTGCCAGCAGTTACTCGGGCAGCCCAAAGGGAGTTGGCTACACCTTC.

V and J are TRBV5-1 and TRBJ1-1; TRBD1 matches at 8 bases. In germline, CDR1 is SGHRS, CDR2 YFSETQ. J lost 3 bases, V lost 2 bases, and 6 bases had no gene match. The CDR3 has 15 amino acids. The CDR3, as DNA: TGCGCCAGCAGCTTACAGGGGGGCGGGTACACTGAAGCTTTCTTT. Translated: CASSLQGGGYTEAFF.

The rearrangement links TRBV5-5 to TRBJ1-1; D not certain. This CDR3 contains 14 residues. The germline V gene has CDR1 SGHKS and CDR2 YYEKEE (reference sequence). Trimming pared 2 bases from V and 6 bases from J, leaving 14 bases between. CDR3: CASSFVGQLAEAFF. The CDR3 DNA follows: TGTGCCAGCAGCTTCGTAGGGCAGCTCGCTGAAGCTTTCTTT. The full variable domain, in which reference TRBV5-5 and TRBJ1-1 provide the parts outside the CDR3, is DAGVTQSPTHLIKTRGQQVTLRCSPISGHKSVSWYQQVLGQGPQFIFQYYEKEERGRGNFPDRFSARQFPNYSSELNVNALLLGDSALYLCASSFVGQLAEAFFGQGTRLTVV.

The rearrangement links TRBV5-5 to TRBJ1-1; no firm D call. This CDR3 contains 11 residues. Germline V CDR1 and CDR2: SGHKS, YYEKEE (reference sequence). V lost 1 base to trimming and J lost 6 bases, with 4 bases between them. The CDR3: CASSLTAEAFF. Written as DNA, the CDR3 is TGTGCCAGCAGCTTGACGGCTGAAGCTTTCTTT.

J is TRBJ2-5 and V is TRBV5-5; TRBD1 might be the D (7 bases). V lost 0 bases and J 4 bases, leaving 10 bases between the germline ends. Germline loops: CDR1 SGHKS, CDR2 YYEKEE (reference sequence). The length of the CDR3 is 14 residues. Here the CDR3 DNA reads TGTGCCAGCAGCTTGGTGGAGGGGGCAGAGACCCAGTACTTC. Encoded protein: CASSLVEGAETQYF.

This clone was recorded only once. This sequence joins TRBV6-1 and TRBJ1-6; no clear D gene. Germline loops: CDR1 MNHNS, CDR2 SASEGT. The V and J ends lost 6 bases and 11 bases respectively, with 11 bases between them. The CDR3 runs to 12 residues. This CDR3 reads CASSYSVTPLHF. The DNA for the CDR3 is TGTGCCAGCAGCTATTCGGTGACACCCCTCCACTTT.